The T cell receptor (beta chain) described here comes from a study of Ad26.COV2.S vaccination and SARS-CoV-2 variants. Study summary: Ad26.COV2.S was injected intramuscularly once or twice, 56 days apart.

The treatment: about 20 received Ad26.COV2.S at low or high dose, single or two shots; a few received placebo; per-sample allocation not given. The samples date from day 63 after the first vaccine or placebo injection. Broader study findings: Quantification of TCR breadth and depth may have yielded underestimates of total T cell responses. Those who received vaccine or placebo ended up with similar non-spike TCR breadth. Considerable breadth of spike-specific CD8+ and CD4+ T cell responses has reportedly been documented following vaccination.

As regards this clone: No antigen is known for it.

Using immunoSEQ multiplex PCR, the repertoire was profiled, and TCRdb retains in-frame clones only, with some absent. The sample carries 430,000 or so clones, about 88% recorded once. The CDR3 loop spans 13 amino acids. With 0 bases clipped from V and 8 bases from J, the junction kept 2 bases outside the gene matches. In germline, CDR1 is SGDLS, CDR2 YYNGEE. The J gene is TRBJ2-3, the V gene TRBV9; 8 bases are shared with TRBD2. Sample: peripheral blood, taken in a trial of Ad26.COV2.S vaccine versus placebo. The sequence was collected from a person aged 18 to 65 who received the Ad26.COV2.S COVID-19 vaccine or a placebo. The CDR3 DNA reads as TGTGCCAGCAGCGTAGATCGGGGGGGTACGCAGTATTTT. It yields the protein CASSVDRGGTQYF.